This T cell receptor beta chain is drawn from a study of shared clonotypes between healthy human individuals. Naive CD8 populations comprised CD45RO-negative cells positively selected for CCR7, excluding terminally differentiated effector memory CD45RA+ cells. The germline V gene encodes CDR1 PRHDT and CDR2 FYEKMQ (reference sequence). Trimming removed 5 bases from V and 8 bases from J; junction bases left unmatched: 7. The CDR3 totals 13 residues. Sequenced by immunoSEQ multiplex PCR; TCRdb stores in-frame clones only, minus some. The table records nearly 600,000 clones, 95% of them present only once.

The TCR originated in a woman aged 25 to 39 in good health. The material sequenced was naive CD8+ T cells sorted from blood. V gene TRBV13 combines with J gene TRBJ1-1; 8 bases fit TRBD1. The CDR3 spells CASSRGDRGEAFF. DNA of the CDR3: TGTGCCAGCAGCAGAGGAGACAGGGGCGAAGCTTTCTTT.